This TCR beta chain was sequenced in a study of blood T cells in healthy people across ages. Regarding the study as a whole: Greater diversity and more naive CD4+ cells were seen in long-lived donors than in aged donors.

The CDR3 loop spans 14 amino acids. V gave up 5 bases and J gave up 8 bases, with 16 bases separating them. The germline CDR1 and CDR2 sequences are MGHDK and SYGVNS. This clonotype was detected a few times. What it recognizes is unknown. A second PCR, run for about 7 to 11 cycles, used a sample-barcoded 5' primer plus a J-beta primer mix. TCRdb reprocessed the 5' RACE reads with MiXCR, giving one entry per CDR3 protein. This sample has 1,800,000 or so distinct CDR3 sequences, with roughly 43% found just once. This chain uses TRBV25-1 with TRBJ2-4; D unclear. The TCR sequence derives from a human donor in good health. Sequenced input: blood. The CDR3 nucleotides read TGTGCCAGCAGTACCCATGCCAACCAGGACATTCAGTACTTC. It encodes CASSTHANQDIQYF.